This is a list of T cell receptor beta chains from one sample in a study of cytomegalovirus exposure and HLA in healthy donors. TCRdb's table, derived via immunoSEQ multiplex PCR, lists solely in-frame clones and lacks some. The data contain some 140,000 clones, about 90% of them singletons. The specimen sequenced was PBMCs. The source is a man aged 18 to 35 in good health and CMV-seronegative. Each CDR3 is given with its conserved first and last residue. Each record gives: CDR3 protein, CDR3 DNA, V gene, J gene, clone size, D gene. D genes are given only for firm matches. A row's size may be missing; if present it is once, few, many or a size class.

cdr3_aa: CASSLMWNTGELFF
cdr3_nt: TGTGCCAGCAGCCTTATGTGGAACACCGGGGAGCTGTTTTTT
v_call: TRBV14
j_call: TRBJ2-2
clone_size: .
d_call: .

cdr3_aa: CASSADRGGEQYF
cdr3_nt: TGTGCCAGCAGCGCCGACAGGGGTGGAGAGCAGTACTTC
v_call: TRBV7-6
j_call: TRBJ2-7
clone_size: .
d_call: TRBD1

cdr3_aa: CASSAGGPGLAVNEQFF
cdr3_nt: TGCGCCAGCAGCGCGGGAGGACCGGGACTAGCGGTTAATGAGCAGTTCTTC
v_call: TRBV4-1
j_call: TRBJ2-1
clone_size: few
d_call: TRBD2

cdr3_aa: CGTSGGATDTQYF
cdr3_nt: TGCGGGACTAGCGGGGGGGCTACAGATACGCAGTATTTT
v_call: TRBV10-3
j_call: TRBJ2-3
clone_size: once
d_call: TRBD2

cdr3_aa: CASSIKDRNTEAFF
cdr3_nt: TGCGCCAGCAGCATCAAGGACAGGAACACTGAAGCTTTCTTT
v_call: TRBV5-1
j_call: TRBJ1-1
clone_size: .
d_call: .

cdr3_aa: CASSLGVAVSLDTQYF
cdr3_nt: TGTGCCAGCAGCTTAGGTGTAGCGGTGTCTTTGGATACGCAGTATTTT
v_call: TRBV7-2
j_call: TRBJ2-3
clone_size: .
d_call: .

cdr3_aa: CASSQARLGSNTGELFF
cdr3_nt: TGTGCCAGCAGCCAAGCCCGGCTAGGTAGTAACACCGGGGAGCTGTTTTTT
v_call: TRBV4-2
j_call: TRBJ2-2
clone_size: .
d_call: .

cdr3_aa: CASSLWEEGDTIYF
cdr3_nt: TGTGCCAGCAGCTTATGGGAAGAAGGGGACACCATATATTTT
v_call: TRBV7-9
j_call: TRBJ1-3
clone_size: .
d_call: .

cdr3_aa: CASSRRPGQGSYNEQFF
cdr3_nt: TGTGCCAGCAGTAGAAGACCGGGACAGGGATCATACAATGAGCAGTTCTTC
v_call: TRBV27
j_call: TRBJ2-1
clone_size: .
d_call: TRBD1

cdr3_aa: CASSEVQVRYGYTF
cdr3_nt: TGTGCCAGCAGTGAAGTGCAGGTTAGGTATGGCTACACCTTC
v_call: TRBV6-1
j_call: TRBJ1-2
clone_size: .
d_call: .

cdr3_aa: CASSLGLANTGELFF
cdr3_nt: TGTGCCAGCAGCTTAGGACTAGCGAACACCGGGGAGCTGTTTTTT
v_call: TRBV13
j_call: TRBJ2-2
clone_size: .
d_call: .

cdr3_aa: CASSLVRGIFYEQYF
cdr3_nt: TGTGCCAGCAGTTTAGTCCGAGGGATTTTCTACGAGCAGTACTTC
v_call: TRBV27
j_call: TRBJ2-7
clone_size: .
d_call: .

cdr3_aa: CASWRESTEAFF
cdr3_nt: TGTGCCAGTTGGAGGGAGAGCACTGAAGCTTTCTTT
v_call: TRBV2
j_call: TRBJ1-1
clone_size: .
d_call: .

cdr3_aa: CASSPTSLGEQFF
cdr3_nt: TGTGCCAGCAGTCCGACTAGTCTCGGGGAGCAGTTCTTC
v_call: TRBV6-5
j_call: TRBJ2-1
clone_size: .
d_call: .

cdr3_aa: CASSQVRQASYEQYF
cdr3_nt: TGTGCCAGCAGCCAAGTCCGACAGGCGAGCTACGAGCAGTACTTC
v_call: TRBV14
j_call: TRBJ2-7
clone_size: .
d_call: .

cdr3_aa: CANHRERGYTF
cdr3_nt: TGTGCCAATCACAGGGAACGGGGCTACACCTTC
v_call: TRBV6-4
j_call: TRBJ1-2
clone_size: few
d_call: .

cdr3_aa: CATSRARQGGYGYTF
cdr3_nt: TGTGCCACCAGCAGAGCTCGACAGGGGGGGTATGGCTACACCTTC
v_call: TRBV15
j_call: TRBJ1-2
clone_size: .
d_call: TRBD1

cdr3_aa: CASSPTTGYTEAFF
cdr3_nt: TGCGCCAGCAGCCCGACGACAGGGTACACTGAAGCTTTCTTT
v_call: TRBV5-1
j_call: TRBJ1-1
clone_size: .
d_call: TRBD1

cdr3_aa: CASSLLPRAQHF
cdr3_nt: TGTGCCAGCAGCTTATTACCCCGAGCCCAGCATTTT
v_call: TRBV7-8
j_call: TRBJ1-5
clone_size: .
d_call: .

cdr3_aa: CASSSHRGSNYGYTF
cdr3_nt: TGTGCCAGCAGCTCCCACAGGGGCTCCAACTATGGCTACACCTTC
v_call: TRBV9
j_call: TRBJ1-2
clone_size: .
d_call: TRBD1

cdr3_aa: CASSLAEETQYF
cdr3_nt: TGTGCCAGCAGCTTGGCGGAAGAGACCCAGTACTTC
v_call: TRBV7-2
j_call: TRBJ2-5
clone_size: .
d_call: .

cdr3_aa: CASSLTGDGTYEQYF
cdr3_nt: TGTGCCAGCAGCCTAACAGGGGATGGGACCTACGAGCAGTACTTC
v_call: TRBV6-4
j_call: TRBJ2-7
clone_size: .
d_call: TRBD1

cdr3_aa: CSAGGQDTQYF
cdr3_nt: TGCAGTGCTGGTGGACAAGATACGCAGTATTTT
v_call: TRBV20-1
j_call: TRBJ2-3
clone_size: .
d_call: .

cdr3_aa: CSADREYEQYF
cdr3_nt: TGCAGTGCCGACAGAGAGTACGAGCAGTACTTC
v_call: TRBV20-1
j_call: TRBJ2-7
clone_size: .
d_call: .

cdr3_aa: CASSTTWDTGLGYTF
cdr3_nt: TGTGCCAGCAGCACCACATGGGACACGGGGCTAGGCTACACCTTC
v_call: TRBV7-9
j_call: TRBJ1-2
clone_size: .
d_call: .

cdr3_aa: CASSPSPSGNEQFF
cdr3_nt: TGTGCCAGCAGTCCTTCACCTTCAGGGAATGAGCAGTTCTTC
v_call: TRBV6-5
j_call: TRBJ2-1
clone_size: .
d_call: .

cdr3_aa: CASLQGTGNTIYF
cdr3_nt: TGTGCCAGCCTACAGGGAACTGGAAACACCATATATTTT
v_call: TRBV18
j_call: TRBJ1-3
clone_size: .
d_call: .

cdr3_aa: CASSQGASDTYEQYF
cdr3_nt: TGCGCCAGCAGCCAGGGGGCTAGCGATACCTACGAGCAGTACTTC
v_call: TRBV5-1
j_call: TRBJ2-7
clone_size: .
d_call: TRBD1

cdr3_aa: CSVEDGVRDRVLRTEAFF
cdr3_nt: TGCAGCGTTGAAGATGGGGTCCGGGACAGGGTGTTGCGCACTGAAGCTTTCTTT
v_call: TRBV29-1
j_call: TRBJ1-1
clone_size: .
d_call: TRBD1

cdr3_aa: CATVFNLDGGWEQYF
cdr3_nt: TGTGCCACCGTGTTTAATTTGGACGGGGGGTGGGAGCAGTACTTC
v_call: TRBV28
j_call: TRBJ2-7
clone_size: few
d_call: TRBD2

cdr3_aa: CASRTGGSGANVLTF
cdr3_nt: TGTGCCAGCAGAACCGGGGGCTCTGGGGCCAACGTCCTGACTTTC
v_call: TRBV25-1
j_call: TRBJ2-6
clone_size: .
d_call: .

cdr3_aa: CASSVRPPRHLGAGNTIYF
cdr3_nt: TGCGCCAGCAGCGTGAGGCCTCCCCGACACCTAGGGGCTGGAAACACCATATATTTT
v_call: TRBV5-1
j_call: TRBJ1-3
clone_size: once
d_call: .

cdr3_aa: CASRSTRGSNLAKNIQYF
cdr3_nt: TGCGCCAGCAGATCCACCAGGGGGAGTAACCTAGCCAAAAACATTCAGTACTTC
v_call: TRBV4-1
j_call: TRBJ2-4
clone_size: .
d_call: TRBD1

cdr3_aa: CASSSNMNTEAFF
cdr3_nt: TGTGCCAGCAGCTCCAACATGAACACTGAAGCTTTCTTT
v_call: TRBV7-2
j_call: TRBJ1-1
clone_size: few
d_call: .

cdr3_aa: CASSPRDSGEKLFF
cdr3_nt: TGTGCCAGCAGCCCCCGGGACAGCGGTGAAAAACTGTTTTTT
v_call: TRBV7-2
j_call: TRBJ1-4
clone_size: .
d_call: TRBD1

cdr3_aa: CASSHRGGQPQHF
cdr3_nt: TGTGCCAGTAGTCACAGGGGAGGTCAGCCCCAGCATTTT
v_call: TRBV19
j_call: TRBJ1-5
clone_size: .
d_call: TRBD1

cdr3_aa: CASSDLGGLDTGELFF
cdr3_nt: TGTGCCAGCTCAGATCTCGGGGGGCTCGACACCGGGGAGCTGTTTTTT
v_call: TRBV18
j_call: TRBJ2-2
clone_size: .
d_call: .

cdr3_aa: CASRSRQGAQNEQFF
cdr3_nt: TGTGCCAGTAGGAGCAGGCAGGGGGCACAAAATGAGCAGTTCTTC
v_call: TRBV19
j_call: TRBJ2-1
clone_size: .
d_call: TRBD1

cdr3_aa: CASSPTGLDEKLFF
cdr3_nt: TGTGCCAGCTCACCGACAGGGCTGGATGAAAAACTGTTTTTT
v_call: TRBV18
j_call: TRBJ1-4
clone_size: .
d_call: TRBD1

cdr3_aa: CAWRGQGGNTIYF
cdr3_nt: TGTGCCTGGAGAGGGCAGGGTGGAAACACCATATATTTT
v_call: TRBV30
j_call: TRBJ1-3
clone_size: .
d_call: .

cdr3_aa: CASSLAARMTTYGYTF
cdr3_nt: TGTGCCAGCAGCTTGGCGGCCCGGATGACTACCTATGGCTACACCTTC
v_call: TRBV5-5
j_call: TRBJ1-2
clone_size: .
d_call: .

cdr3_aa: CASSLVAYEQYF
cdr3_nt: TGTGCCAGCAGCCTCGTTGCCTACGAGCAGTACTTC
v_call: TRBV7-9
j_call: TRBJ2-7
clone_size: .
d_call: .

cdr3_aa: CASSISRGGQRYGYTF
cdr3_nt: TGTGCCAGTAGTATATCCCGGGGGGGACAGAGGTATGGCTACACCTTC
v_call: TRBV19
j_call: TRBJ1-2
clone_size: .
d_call: TRBD1

cdr3_aa: CASSVLSGRAYNEQFF
cdr3_nt: TGTGCCAGCAGCGTACTTAGCGGGAGGGCCTACAATGAGCAGTTCTTC
v_call: TRBV9
j_call: TRBJ2-1
clone_size: .
d_call: TRBD2

cdr3_aa: CASGLGYLRTAQETQYF
cdr3_nt: TGTGCTAGTGGTTTGGGCTACCTTCGGACAGCCCAAGAGACCCAGTACTTC
v_call: TRBV12-5
j_call: TRBJ2-5
clone_size: .
d_call: .

cdr3_aa: CAWSVRAPNSPLHF
cdr3_nt: TGTGCCTGGAGTGTACGAGCGCCTAATTCACCCCTCCACTTT
v_call: TRBV30
j_call: TRBJ1-6
clone_size: once
d_call: .